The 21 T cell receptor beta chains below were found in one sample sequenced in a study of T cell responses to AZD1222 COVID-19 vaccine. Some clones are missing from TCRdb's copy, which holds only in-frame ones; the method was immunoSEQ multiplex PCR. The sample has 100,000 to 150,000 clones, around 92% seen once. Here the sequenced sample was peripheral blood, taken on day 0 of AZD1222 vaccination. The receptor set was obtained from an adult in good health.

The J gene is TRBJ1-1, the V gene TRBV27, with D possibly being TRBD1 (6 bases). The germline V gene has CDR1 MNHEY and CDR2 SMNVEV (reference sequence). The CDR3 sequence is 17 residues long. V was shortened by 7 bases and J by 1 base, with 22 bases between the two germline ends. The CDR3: CASTGGGQPLSNTEAFF. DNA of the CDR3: TGTGCCAGCACTGGTGGGGGCCAACCCTTATCGAACACTGAAGCTTTCTTT.

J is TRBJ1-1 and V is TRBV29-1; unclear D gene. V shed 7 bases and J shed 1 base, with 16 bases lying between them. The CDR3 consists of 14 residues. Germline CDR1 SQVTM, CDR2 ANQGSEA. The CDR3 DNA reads TGCAGCGCCCAGATCGCACCCCCGAACACTGAAGCTTTCTTT. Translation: CSAQIAPPNTEAFF.

The CDR3 protein is CASSARDSSTDTQYF. CDR3 nucleotide sequence: TGTGCCAGCAGCGCGAGGGACAGTAGCACAGATACGCAGTATTTT. This chain links TRBV9 with TRBJ2-3; 7 bases are a match to TRBD1. Germline trimming cut 3 bases from V and 0 bases from J; bases unmatched to any gene: 4. The CDR3 covers 15 residues. Germline CDR1 SGDLS, CDR2 YYNGEE.

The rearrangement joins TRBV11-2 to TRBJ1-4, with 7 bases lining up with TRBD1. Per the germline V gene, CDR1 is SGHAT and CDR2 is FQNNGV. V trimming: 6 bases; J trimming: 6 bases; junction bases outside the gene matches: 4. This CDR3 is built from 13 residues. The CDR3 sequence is CASSPTGDEKLFF. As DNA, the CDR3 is TGTGCCAGCAGTCCCACAGGGGATGAAAAACTGTTTTTT.

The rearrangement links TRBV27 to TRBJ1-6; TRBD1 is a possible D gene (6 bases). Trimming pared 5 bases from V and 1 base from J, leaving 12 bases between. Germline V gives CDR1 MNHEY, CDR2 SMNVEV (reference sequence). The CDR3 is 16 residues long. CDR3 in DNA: TGTGCCAGCAGTGCAGGGGATCAATCCTATAATTCACCCCTCCACTTT. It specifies CASSAGDQSYNSPLHF.

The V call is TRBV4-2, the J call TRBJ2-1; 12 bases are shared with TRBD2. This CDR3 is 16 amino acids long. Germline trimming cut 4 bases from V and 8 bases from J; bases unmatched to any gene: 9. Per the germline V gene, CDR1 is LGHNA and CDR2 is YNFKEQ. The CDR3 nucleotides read TGTGCCAGCAGCCCGGATACTAGCGGGGGGCTCTATGAGCAGTTCTTC. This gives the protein CASSPDTSGGLYEQFF.

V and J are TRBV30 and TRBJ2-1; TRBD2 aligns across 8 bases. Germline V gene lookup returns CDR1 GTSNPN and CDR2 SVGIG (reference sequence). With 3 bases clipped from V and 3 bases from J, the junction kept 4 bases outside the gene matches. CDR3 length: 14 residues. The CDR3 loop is CAWSLGTSYNEQFF. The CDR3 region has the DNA TGTGCCTGGAGCCTCGGGACTAGCTACAATGAGCAGTTCTTC.

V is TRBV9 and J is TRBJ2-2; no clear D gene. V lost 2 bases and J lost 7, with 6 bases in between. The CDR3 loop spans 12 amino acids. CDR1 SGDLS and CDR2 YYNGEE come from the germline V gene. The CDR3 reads CASSVGVGELFF. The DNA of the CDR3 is TGTGCCAGCAGCGTTGGTGTCGGGGAGCTGTTTTTT.

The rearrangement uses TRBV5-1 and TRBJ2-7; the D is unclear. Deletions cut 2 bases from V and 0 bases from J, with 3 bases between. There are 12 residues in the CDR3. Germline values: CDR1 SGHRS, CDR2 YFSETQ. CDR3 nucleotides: TGCGCCAGCAGCTTTAGCTCCTACGAGCAGTACTTC. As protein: CASSFSSYEQYF.

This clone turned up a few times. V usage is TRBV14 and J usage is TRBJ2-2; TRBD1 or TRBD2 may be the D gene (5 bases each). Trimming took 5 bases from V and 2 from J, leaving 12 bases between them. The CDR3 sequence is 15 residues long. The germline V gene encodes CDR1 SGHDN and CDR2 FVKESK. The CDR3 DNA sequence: TGTGCCAGCAGCAAGAGGGGCCCTAACACCGGGGAGCTGTTTTTT. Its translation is CASSKRGPNTGELFF.

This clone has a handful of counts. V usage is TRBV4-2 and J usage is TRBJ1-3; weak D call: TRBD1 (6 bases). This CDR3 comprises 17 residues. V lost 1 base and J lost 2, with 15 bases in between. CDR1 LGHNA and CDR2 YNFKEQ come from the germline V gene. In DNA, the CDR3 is TGTGCCAGCAGCCAAGGTCACAGGGAGGCGGCTGGAAACACCATATATTTT. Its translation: CASSQGHREAAGNTIYF.

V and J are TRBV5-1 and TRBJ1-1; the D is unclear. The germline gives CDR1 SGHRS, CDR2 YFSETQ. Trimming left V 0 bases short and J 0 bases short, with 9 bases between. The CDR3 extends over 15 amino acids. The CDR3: CASSLAAGLNTEAFF. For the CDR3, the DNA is TGCGCCAGCAGCTTGGCTGCTGGACTGAACACTGAAGCTTTCTTT.

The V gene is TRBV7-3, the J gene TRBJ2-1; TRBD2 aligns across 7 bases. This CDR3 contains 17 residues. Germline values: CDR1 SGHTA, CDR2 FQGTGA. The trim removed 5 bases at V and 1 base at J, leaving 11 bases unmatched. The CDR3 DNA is TGTGCCAGCAGCCCCTCCTCTCTAGCGGCTTCCTACAATGAGCAGTTCTTC. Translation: CASSPSSLAASYNEQFF.

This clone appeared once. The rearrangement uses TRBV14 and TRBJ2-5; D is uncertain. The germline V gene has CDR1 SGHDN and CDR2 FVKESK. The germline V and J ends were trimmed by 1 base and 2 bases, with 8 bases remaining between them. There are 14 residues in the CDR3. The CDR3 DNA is TGTGCCAGCAGCCAAGTGGTTGGACAAGAGACCCAGTACTTC. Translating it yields CASSQVVGQETQYF.

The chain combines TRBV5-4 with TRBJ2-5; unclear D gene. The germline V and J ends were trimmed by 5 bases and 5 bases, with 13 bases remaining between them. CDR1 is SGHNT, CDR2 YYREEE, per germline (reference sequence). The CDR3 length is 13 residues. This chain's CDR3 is CASRLSGGETQYF. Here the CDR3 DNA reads TGTGCCAGCAGACTTTCCGGTGGGGAGACCCAGTACTTC. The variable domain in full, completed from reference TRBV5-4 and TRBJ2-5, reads ETGVTQSPTHLIKTRGQQVTLRCSSQSGHNTVSWYQQALGQGPQFIFQYYREEENGRGNFPPRFSGLQFPNYSSELNVNALELDDSALYLCASRLSGGETQYFGPGTRLLVL.

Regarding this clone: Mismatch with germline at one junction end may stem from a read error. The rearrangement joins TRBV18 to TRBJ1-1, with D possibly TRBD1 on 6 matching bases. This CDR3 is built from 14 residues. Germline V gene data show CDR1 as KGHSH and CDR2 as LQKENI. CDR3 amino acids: CASSPQGPNTEAFF. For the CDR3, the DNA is TGTGCCAGCTCGCCACAGGGCCCGAACACTGAAGCTTTCTTT.

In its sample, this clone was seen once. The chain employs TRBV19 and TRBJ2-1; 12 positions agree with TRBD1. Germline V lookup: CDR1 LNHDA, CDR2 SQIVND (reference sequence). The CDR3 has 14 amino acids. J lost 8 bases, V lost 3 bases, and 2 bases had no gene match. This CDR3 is CASSMGTGGDEQFF. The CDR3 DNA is TGTGCCAGTAGTATGGGGACAGGGGGCGATGAGCAGTTCTTC.

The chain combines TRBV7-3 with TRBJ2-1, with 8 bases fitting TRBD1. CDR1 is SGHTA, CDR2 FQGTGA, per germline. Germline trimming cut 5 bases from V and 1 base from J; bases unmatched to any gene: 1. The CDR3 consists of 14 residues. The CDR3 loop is CASSRTGSYNEQFF. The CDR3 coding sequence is TGTGCCAGCAGCCGGACAGGGTCCTACAATGAGCAGTTCTTC.

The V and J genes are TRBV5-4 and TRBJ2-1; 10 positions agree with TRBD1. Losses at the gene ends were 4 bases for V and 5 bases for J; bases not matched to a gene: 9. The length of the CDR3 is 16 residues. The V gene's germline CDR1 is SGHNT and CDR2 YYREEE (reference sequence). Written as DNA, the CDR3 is TGTGCCAGCAGCGTAGCCGGGACAGGGGCCCACAATGAGCAGTTCTTC. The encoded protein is CASSVAGTGAHNEQFF.

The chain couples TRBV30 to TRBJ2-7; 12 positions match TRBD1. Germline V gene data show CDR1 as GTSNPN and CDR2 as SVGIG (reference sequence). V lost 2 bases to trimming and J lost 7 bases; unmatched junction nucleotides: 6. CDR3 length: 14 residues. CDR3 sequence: CAWSPGQGAWEQYF. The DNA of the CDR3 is TGTGCCTGGAGTCCGGGACAGGGGGCGTGGGAGCAGTACTTC. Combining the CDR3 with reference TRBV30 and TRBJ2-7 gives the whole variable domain SQTIHQWPATLVQPVGSPLSLECTVEGTSNPNLYWYRQAAGRGLQLLFYSVGIGQISSEVPQNLSASRPQDRQFILSSKKLLLSDSGFYLCAWSPGQGAWEQYFGPGTRLTVT.

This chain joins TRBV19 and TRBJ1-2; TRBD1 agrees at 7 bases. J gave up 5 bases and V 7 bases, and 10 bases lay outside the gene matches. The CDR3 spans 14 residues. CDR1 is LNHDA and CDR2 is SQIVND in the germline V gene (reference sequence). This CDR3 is CASTTGTVLYGYTF. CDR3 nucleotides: TGTGCCAGTACTACCGGGACAGTACTGTATGGCTACACCTTC.